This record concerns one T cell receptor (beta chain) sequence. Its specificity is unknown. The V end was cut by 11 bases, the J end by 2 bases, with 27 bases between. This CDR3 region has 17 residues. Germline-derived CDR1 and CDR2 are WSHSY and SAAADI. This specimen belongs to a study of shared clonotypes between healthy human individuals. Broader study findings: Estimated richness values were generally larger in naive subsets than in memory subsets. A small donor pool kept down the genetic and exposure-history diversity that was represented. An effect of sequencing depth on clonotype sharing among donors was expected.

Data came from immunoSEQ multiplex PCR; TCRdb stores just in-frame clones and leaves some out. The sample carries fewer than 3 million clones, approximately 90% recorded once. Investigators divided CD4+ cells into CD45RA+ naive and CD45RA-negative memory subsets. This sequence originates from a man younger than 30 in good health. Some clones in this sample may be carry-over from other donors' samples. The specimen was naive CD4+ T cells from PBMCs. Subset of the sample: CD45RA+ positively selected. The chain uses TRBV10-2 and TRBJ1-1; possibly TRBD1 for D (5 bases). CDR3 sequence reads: CAAFTGARPIPNTEAFF. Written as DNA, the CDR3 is TGCGCCGCTTTCACCGGGGCGAGGCCCATCCCCAACACTGAAGCTTTCTTT.